A single TCR beta chain is shown here with its context. Its antigen remains unidentified. The assay was immunoSEQ multiplex PCR, and TCRdb's table has in-frame clones only and misses some. The sample carries 40,000 or so clones, about nine tenths recorded once. These data originate in a study of graft-versus-host responses after intestinal transplantation. The overall study: Each transplant was multivisceral, liver-intestinal, or isolated intestinal. Every one of the recipients received anti-thymocyte globulin induction and afterwards took tacrolimus and steroids for roughly three years.

Lamina propria and intraepithelial lymphocytes were released by processing graft tissue. CDR1 is LNHDA and CDR2 is SQIVND in the germline V gene (reference sequence). CDR3 length equals 14 residues. The V and J ends lost 3 bases and 4 bases respectively, with 12 bases between them. General study findings and limits: The presence of high graft-versus-host to host-versus-graft clonal ratios in allografts characterized patients with graft-donor T cell macrochimerism. There was an association between peak levels of circulating GvH clones and early post-transplant HvG declines.

The material sequenced was ileum tissue, taken around 190 days after intestinal transplant. The TCR was taken from a human patient who received an intestinal transplant, so some T cells may come from the graft donor. This chain connects TRBV19 to TRBJ1-1; D unclear. The CDR3 sequence: CASSIPMTRTEAFF. In DNA form, the CDR3 reads TGTGCCAGTAGTATCCCCATGACGCGCACTGAAGCTTTCTTT.